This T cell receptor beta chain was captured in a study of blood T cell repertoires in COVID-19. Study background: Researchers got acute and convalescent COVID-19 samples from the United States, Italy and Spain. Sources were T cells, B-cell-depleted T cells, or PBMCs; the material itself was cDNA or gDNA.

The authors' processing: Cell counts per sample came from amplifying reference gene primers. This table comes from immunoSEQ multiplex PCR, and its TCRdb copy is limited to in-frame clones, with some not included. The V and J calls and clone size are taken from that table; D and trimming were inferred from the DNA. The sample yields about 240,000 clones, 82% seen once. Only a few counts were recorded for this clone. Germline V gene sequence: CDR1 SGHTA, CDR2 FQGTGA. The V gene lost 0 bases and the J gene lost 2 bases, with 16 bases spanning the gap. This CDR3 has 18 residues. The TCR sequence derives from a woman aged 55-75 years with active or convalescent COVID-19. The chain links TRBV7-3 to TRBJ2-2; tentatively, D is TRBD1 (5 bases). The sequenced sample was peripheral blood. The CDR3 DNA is TGTGCCAGCAGCTTAACGACCCTGAGGACATTAAACACCGGGGAGCTGTTTTTT. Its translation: CASSLTTLRTLNTGELFF.